These 24 T cell receptor beta chains were all obtained from the same sample, sequenced in a study of T cells in Graves' hyperthyroidism and ophthalmopathy. Amplified TCR beta CDR3 regions derived from RNA transcripts. The HTBI primer set was used in a first-round RT-PCR of the TCR CDR3. TCRdb reprocessed the multiplex PCR reads via MiXCR and lists one record per CDR3 protein. The top ten hold 67% of the sample, which has roughly 130,000 distinct CDR3 sequences, less than 25% seen once. Sequenced sample: blood. The receptors were gathered from a woman in her 50s with Graves' hyperthyroidism that later progressed to Graves' ophthalmopathy.

The rearrangement links TRBV28 to TRBJ1-6, with TRBD1 matching over 7 bases. The germline V gene encodes CDR1 MDHEN and CDR2 SYDVKM. J lost 7 bases, V lost 6 bases, and 9 bases had no gene match. The CDR3 runs to 15 residues. The CDR3 loop is CASSLDRVVNSPLHF. In DNA, the CDR3 is TGTGCCAGCAGCCTCGACAGGGTGGTGAATTCACCCCTCCACTTT. Drawing the rest from reference TRBV28 and TRBJ1-6, the complete variable domain is DVKVTQSSRYLVKRTGEKVFLECVQDMDHENMFWYRQDPGLGLRLIYFSYDVKMKEKGDIPEGYSVSREKKERFSLILESASTNQTSMYLCASSLDRVVNSPLHFGNGTRLTVT.

The sample holds a few counts of this clonotype. The chain carries TRBV5-6 and TRBJ2-1, with 8 bases fitting TRBD2. V trimming: 5 bases; J trimming: 2 bases; junction bases outside the gene matches: 6. The CDR3 runs 15 residues. Germline V gene sequence: CDR1 SGHDT, CDR2 YYEEEE. In DNA, the CDR3 is TGTGCCAGCAGACAAAGCGGGAGCCCCTACAATGAGCAGTTCTTC. It yields the protein CASRQSGSPYNEQFF.

This clonotype was observed many times. The V and J genes are TRBV6-5 and TRBJ2-5; 7 nucleotides align to TRBD1. The V gene end was trimmed by 4 bases and the J gene end by 5 bases; junction bases not matched to a gene: 16. In germline, CDR1 is MNHEY, CDR2 SVGAGI. There are 17 residues in the CDR3. CDR3 DNA sequence: TGTGCCAGCAGTTTACAGGGGCCTAGGGGGCGGCTGGAGACCCAGTACTTC. Translating gives CASSLQGPRGRLETQYF.

This clonotype was observed many times. The chain employs TRBV27 and TRBJ1-6; weak D call: TRBD1 (5 bases). Germline V gives CDR1 MNHEY, CDR2 SMNVEV (reference sequence). CDR3 size: 15 residues. Trimming removed 7 bases at V and 7 bases at J, with 17 bases between. The CDR3 DNA sequence: TGTGCCAGCATGCCGCGGGGGACCCTGAATTCACCCCTCCACTTT. Translating it yields CASMPRGTLNSPLHF.

This clonotype was recorded many times. The genes are TRBV18 and TRBJ1-1; D remains unclear. Germline-derived CDR1 and CDR2 are KGHSH and LQKENI. V was trimmed by 5 bases and J by 6 bases, leaving 10 bases between them. This CDR3 contains 12 residues. The chain's CDR3 is CASSESEPEAFF. CDR3 nucleotides: TGTGCCAGCTCAGAGAGCGAGCCTGAAGCTTTCTTT. The complete variable domain, with remaining parts taken from reference TRBV18 and TRBJ1-1, reads NAGVMQNPRHLVRRRGQEARLRCSPMKGHSHVYWYRQLPEEGLKFMVYLQKENIIDESGMPKERFSAEFPKEGPSILRIQQVVRGDSAAYFCASSESEPEAFFGQGTRLTVV.

This clonotype was counted ten times or more. The genes are TRBV6-1 and TRBJ2-1; 7 positions agree with TRBD2. The germline gives CDR1 MNHNS, CDR2 SASEGT. The CDR3 runs 16 residues. J was trimmed by 5 bases and V by 4 bases; bases with no gene match: 11. CDR3 sequence reads: CASSAPAAGVHNEQFF. CDR3 coding DNA: TGTGCCAGCAGTGCTCCCGCTGCGGGAGTCCACAATGAGCAGTTCTTC.

This clonotype was seen repeatedly, ten times or more. The chain is built from TRBV3-1 and TRBJ1-1, with unresolved D. Germline V gene sequence: CDR1 LGHDT, CDR2 YNNKEL (reference sequence). This CDR3 spans 15 amino acids. The V gene lost 0 bases and the J gene lost 4 bases, with 12 bases spanning the gap. CDR3 sequence reads: CASSQDGGRGTEAFF. CDR3 in DNA: TGTGCCAGCAGCCAAGACGGAGGGAGAGGCACTGAAGCTTTCTTT.

The chain combines TRBV28 with TRBJ1-1; D call uncertain. Trimming shortened V by 6 bases and J by 7 bases, and 9 bases separated the two germline ends. Germline values: CDR1 MDHEN, CDR2 SYDVKM. The CDR3 consists of 11 residues. The CDR3 region is CASSQQGEAFF. DNA for the CDR3: TGTGCCAGCAGCCAACAAGGTGAAGCTTTCTTT. Full variable domain (rest looked up from reference TRBV28 and TRBJ1-1): DVKVTQSSRYLVKRTGEKVFLECVQDMDHENMFWYRQDPGLGLRLIYFSYDVKMKEKGDIPEGYSVSREKKERFSLILESASTNQTSMYLCASSQQGEAFFGQGTRLTVV.

This clonotype was picked up many times. J is TRBJ2-3 and V is TRBV7-9, with 8 bases matching TRBD1. The CDR3 contains 17 residues. The germline V gene encodes CDR1 SEHNR and CDR2 FQNEAQ (reference sequence). After removal of 2 bases from V and 4 bases from J, the junction contained 11 bases not matched to a gene. CDR3 protein: CASSLPRTGIDSDTQYF. The CDR3 nucleotides are TGTGCCAGCAGCTTACCCCGGACAGGGATCGATTCAGATACGCAGTATTTT. Variable domain in full (rest from reference TRBV7-9 and TRBJ2-3): DTGVSQNPRHKITKRGQNVTFRCDPISEHNRLYWYRQTLGQGPEFLTYFQNEAQLEKSRLLSDRFSAERPKGSFSTLEIQRTEQGDSAMYLCASSLPRTGIDSDTQYFGPGTRLTVL.

This clonotype was observed at least ten times. This chain joins TRBV7-2 and TRBJ1-1; TRBD1 is a possible D gene (5 bases). V dropped 0 bases and J dropped 10 bases, with 15 bases sitting between them. The germline V gene has CDR1 SGHTA and CDR2 FQGNSA. This CDR3 has 14 amino acids. CDR3: CASSLALIWGRAFF. Written as DNA, the CDR3 is TGTGCCAGCAGCTTAGCGCTAATCTGGGGGAGAGCTTTCTTT.

This clonotype was counted at least ten times. The chain is built from TRBV6-1 and TRBJ1-3; perhaps TRBD1 as D (5 bases). Germline V gene lookup returns CDR1 MNHNS and CDR2 SASEGT. Trimming took off 4 bases at V and 9 bases at J, with 16 bases between the two ends. This CDR3 region has 14 residues. CDR3 bases: TGTGCCAGCAGTGGCCGGGACGGTCGGGCCACCATATATTTT. Protein sequence: CASSGRDGRATIYF.

There are many counts of this clonotype. V gene TRBV6-1 combines with J gene TRBJ2-5; the match to TRBD2 covers 8 bases. Germline CDR1 and CDR2: MNHNS and SASEGT. CDR3 length: 20 amino acids. Germline trimming cut 6 bases from V and 3 bases from J; bases unmatched to any gene: 24. The CDR3 DNA is TGTGCCAGCAGCCGCGAAGGGACATTGGCGGACACTAGCGGAGAAGAGACCCAGTACTTC. It specifies CASSREGTLADTSGEETQYF.

This clonotype came up a few times. The rearrangement joins TRBV18 to TRBJ2-1, with D maybe TRBD2 (5 bases). V dropped 4 bases and J dropped 0 bases, with 10 bases sitting between them. This CDR3 region has 15 residues. Germline V lookup: CDR1 KGHSH, CDR2 LQKENI. CDR3 sequence: CASSLKRSSYNEQFF. As DNA, the CDR3 is TGTGCCAGCTCACTTAAGCGGTCCTCCTACAATGAGCAGTTCTTC.

This clonotype was counted at least ten times. This chain joins TRBV9 and TRBJ2-2; no firm D call. Trimming took 4 bases from V and 5 from J, leaving 9 bases between them. This CDR3 spans 13 amino acids. The germline CDR1 and CDR2 sequences are SGDLS and YYNGEE. CDR3 DNA sequence: TGTGCCAGCAGCCCATCAATGACCGGGGAGCTGTTTTTT. Amino acids: CASSPSMTGELFF.

This clonotype was seen repeatedly, ten times or more. The V and J genes are TRBV2 and TRBJ2-1, with 7 bases lining up with TRBD2. Germline-derived CDR1 and CDR2 are SNHLY and FYNNEI. The V segment lost 1 base and the J segment 4 bases; nucleotides outside the gene matches: 4. The CDR3 contains 15 residues. The CDR3 loop reads CASSEVAGRYNEQFF. CDR3 DNA: TGTGCCAGCAGTGAAGTAGCGGGCAGATACAATGAGCAGTTCTTC.

There are a few counts of this clonotype. This chain links TRBV7-2 with TRBJ1-2; D may be TRBD1 (5 bases). Germline V gene lookup returns CDR1 SGHTA and CDR2 FQGNSA. This CDR3 spans 15 amino acids. V lost 1 base to trimming and J lost 8 bases, with 17 bases between them. CDR3 sequence (DNA): TGTGCCAGCAGCTTAGTTGCAGGGAAATTTGGGGGCTACACCTTC. The encoded protein is CASSLVAGKFGGYTF.

The chain joins TRBV9 to TRBJ2-7; the match to TRBD1 covers 9 bases. The CDR3 runs to 13 residues. The germline V gene encodes CDR1 SGDLS and CDR2 YYNGEE. The V segment lost 4 bases and the J segment 5 bases; nucleotides outside the gene matches: 4. CDR3 sequence reads: CASSYWDRDEQYF. In DNA form, the CDR3 reads TGTGCCAGCAGCTATTGGGACAGGGACGAGCAGTACTTC.

The genes are TRBV29-1 and TRBJ2-1; TRBD2 aligns across 8 bases. This CDR3 is 13 amino acids long. Looked up from germline, CDR1 is SQVTM and CDR2 is ANQGSEA. Trimming took 6 bases from V and 1 from J; bases not matched to a gene: 2. CDR3 DNA: TGCAGCGTGACTAGCGCTTCCTACAATGAGCAGTTCTTC. Protein product: CSVTSASYNEQFF.

This clonotype has at least ten counts. The chain joins TRBV6-5 to TRBJ1-1; no clear D gene. In germline, CDR1 is MNHEY, CDR2 SVGAGI. Between the trimmed V and J ends, which lost 2 bases and 8 bases, there was a span of 18 bases. The CDR3 consists of 15 residues. The CDR3: CASSYLPSANGEAFF. The CDR3 DNA follows: TGTGCCAGCAGTTACCTCCCCTCCGCAAACGGAGAAGCTTTCTTT.

This clonotype appeared many times. The genes are TRBV28 and TRBJ2-6; no firm D call. Germline-derived CDR1 and CDR2 are MDHEN and SYDVKM. V dropped 6 bases and J dropped 0 bases, with 3 bases sitting between them. CDR3 length: 13 residues. The CDR3 here is CASRRSGANVLTF. CDR3 sequence (DNA): TGTGCCAGCAGACGCTCTGGGGCCAACGTCCTGACTTTC. The whole variable domain, remainder taken from reference TRBV28 and TRBJ2-6, is DVKVTQSSRYLVKRTGEKVFLECVQDMDHENMFWYRQDPGLGLRLIYFSYDVKMKEKGDIPEGYSVSREKKERFSLILESASTNQTSMYLCASRRSGANVLTFGAGSRLTVL.

This clonotype was found many times. The chain combines TRBV12-3 or TRBV12-4 with TRBJ2-7; unclear D gene. Trimming cost V 6 bases and J 5 bases, with 11 bases left between them. The CDR3 length is 12 residues. CDR3 protein: CASSTFRDEQYF. The CDR3 nucleotides are TGTGCCAGCAGCACTTTCCGGGACGAGCAGTACTTC.

The V gene is TRBV3-1, the J gene TRBJ2-5, with a tentative D call TRBD2 (6 bases). This CDR3 is 16 amino acids long. V was cut by 5 bases and J by 2 bases, with 18 bases left in between. CDR1 and CDR2 (germline): LGHDT, YNNKEL (reference sequence). In nucleotides, the CDR3 is TGTGCCAGCAGCGTAGCGGATCGGGGTTGGCAAGAGACCCAGTACTTC. Encoded protein: CASSVADRGWQETQYF.

This clonotype occurred many times. The rearrangement joins TRBV2 to TRBJ1-5; D ambiguous. Trimming removed 7 bases from V and 10 bases from J, with 17 bases in between. Germline V gene data show CDR1 as SNHLY and CDR2 as FYNNEI. The CDR3 spans 13 residues. CDR3 loop: CASTDGPIEPQHF. The CDR3 region has the DNA TGTGCCAGCACGGACGGCCCCATCGAACCCCAGCATTTT. The entire variable domain, with the rest obtained from reference TRBV2 and TRBJ1-5, is as follows: EPEVTQTPSHQVTQMGQEVILRCVPISNHLYFYWYRQILGQKVEFLVSFYNNEISEKSEIFDDQFSVERPDGSNFTLKIRSTKLEDSAMYFCASTDGPIEPQHFGDGTRLSIL.

Many counts were recorded for this clonotype. The chain links TRBV9 to TRBJ1-6, with 7 nucleotides matching TRBD1. Trimming took 3 bases from V and 2 from J; bases not matched to a gene: 2. Germline CDR1 reads SGDLS; CDR2 reads YYNGEE. CDR3 length: 15 amino acids. In DNA, the CDR3 is TGTGCCAGCAGCGCACAGGGGACCTATAATTCACCCCTCCACTTT. Its protein is CASSAQGTYNSPLHF.